Below are 21 T cell receptor beta chains sequenced from a single sample in a study of cytomegalovirus exposure and HLA in healthy donors. Produced via immunoSEQ multiplex PCR; TCRdb's table is partial and in-frame only. The table records around 200,000 clones, 88% of them present only once. The sample taken for sequencing was PBMCs. The receptors were sampled from a young woman in good health and CMV-seronegative.

This clone has just one count. The chain joins TRBV7-3 to TRBJ2-2, with D perhaps matching TRBD1 (6 bases). The V end was cut by 2 bases, the J end by 7 bases, with 8 bases between. Per the germline V gene, CDR1 is SGHTA and CDR2 is FQGTGA. The CDR3 is 13 residues long. CDR3 nucleotides: TGTGCCAGCAGCTTAGAAGGGGGCGGGGAGCTGTTTTTT. Amino acid sequence: CASSLEGGGELFF.

V is TRBV13 and J is TRBJ1-2; TRBD1 aligns across 8 bases. The CDR3 is made up of 16 amino acids. From germline, CDR1 is PRHDT and CDR2 FYEKMQ (reference sequence). V was clipped by 2 bases and J by 3 bases; unmatched bases: 8. The CDR3 coding sequence is TGTGCCAGCAGCTTACGGGATCAGGGGGCTTACTATGGCTACACCTTC. Translation gives CASSLRDQGAYYGYTF. The full variable domain, its missing parts supplied by reference TRBV13 and TRBJ1-2, is AAGVIQSPRHLIKEKRETATLKCYPIPRHDTVYWYQQGPGQDPQFLISFYEKMQSDKGSIPDRFSAQQFSDYHSELNMSSLELGDSALYFCASSLRDQGAYYGYTFGSGTRLTVV.

The J gene is TRBJ2-2, the V gene TRBV18; 9 positions match TRBD1. The germline gives CDR1 KGHSH, CDR2 LQKENI. The trim removed 4 bases at V and 0 bases at J, leaving 0 bases unmatched. CDR3 length: 15 amino acids. CDR3 nucleotides: TGTGCCAGCTCACGACAGGGGGCGAACACCGGGGAGCTGTTTTTT. It is translated as CASSRQGANTGELFF.

The V and J genes are TRBV30 and TRBJ2-2; D might be TRBD1 (5 bases). The CDR3 is 15 amino acids. Germline V lookup: CDR1 GTSNPN, CDR2 SVGIG (reference sequence). The V gene lost 0 bases and the J gene lost 3 bases, with 11 bases spanning the gap. CDR3 residues: CAWSVPDRDTGELFF. In DNA, the CDR3 is TGTGCCTGGAGTGTACCAGACAGAGACACCGGGGAGCTGTTTTTT.

The chain carries TRBV5-4 and TRBJ2-1, with 7 bases identical to TRBD1. The ends lost 4 bases at V and 6 bases at J; junction bases unmatched: 10. Per the germline V gene, CDR1 is SGHNT and CDR2 is YYREEE (reference sequence). The CDR3 has 15 residues. The CDR3 here is CASSLRQGGINEQFF. The CDR3 bases are TGTGCCAGCAGCCTAAGACAGGGTGGAATCAATGAGCAGTTCTTC.

The table lists this clone with a count of one. V is TRBV7-9 and J is TRBJ2-7; TRBD2 matches 8 bases. V was pared by 3 bases and J by 1 base, with 5 bases of the junction left unmatched. The CDR3 runs to 15 residues. Germline V lookup: CDR1 SEHNR, CDR2 FQNEAQ (reference sequence). CDR3 nucleotide sequence: TGTGCCAGCAGCTTCCCCCGGGAGGGGTCCTACGAGCAGTACTTC. Its translation: CASSFPREGSYEQYF.

This clone was seen once. This chain links TRBV7-2 with TRBJ2-5; 7 nucleotides line up with TRBD1. V lost 5 bases and J lost 4; bases outside the gene matches: 10. Germline V gene data show CDR1 as SGHTA and CDR2 as FQGNSA. This CDR3 is 15 amino acids long. CDR3 residues: CASSARDRWGETQYF. The CDR3 DNA follows: TGTGCCAGCAGCGCGAGGGACAGATGGGGAGAGACCCAGTACTTC.

The genes are TRBV6-6 and TRBJ1-2; TRBD1 might be the D (5 bases). Germline loops: CDR1 MNHNY, CDR2 SVGAGI (reference sequence). The ends were cut back, 9 bases at V and 0 bases at J, with 14 bases in the middle. The CDR3 extends over 14 amino acids. The CDR3 sequence is CASHPGLSNYGYTF. The CDR3 DNA reads TGTGCCAGTCACCCGGGACTTTCTAACTATGGCTACACCTTC.

The chain carries TRBV20-1 and TRBJ1-1; D gene unclear. Trimming shortened V by 4 bases and J by 5 bases, and 8 bases separated the two germline ends. The CDR3 has 11 residues. CDR1 is DFQATT, CDR2 SNEGSKA, per germline (reference sequence). CDR3 residues: CSATGGTEAFF. The CDR3 bases are TGCAGTGCTACGGGAGGTACTGAAGCTTTCTTT.

This chain links TRBV23-1 with TRBJ2-5, with TRBD1 identical over 9 bases. TRBV23-1 qualifies as an ORF whose function is uncertain. This CDR3 has 19 residues. J lost 0 bases, V lost 4 bases, and 15 bases had no gene match. CDR3 sequence reads: CASSLGDRVPNAYQETQYF. CDR3 in DNA: TGCGCCAGCAGTCTGGGGGACAGGGTGCCCAATGCGTACCAAGAGACCCAGTACTTC.

The chain employs TRBV2 and TRBJ1-2; TRBD1 agrees at 7 bases. From germline, CDR1 is SNHLY and CDR2 FYNNEI. The CDR3 covers 19 residues. Germline trimming cut 0 bases from V and 3 bases from J; bases unmatched to any gene: 16. The DNA of the CDR3 is TGTGCCAGCAGTGAAGCGTTCTCCCGACTAGGCAGGGGGTACTATGGCTACACCTTC. It codes for CASSEAFSRLGRGYYGYTF.

This CDR3 reads CASGEANTGELFF. In DNA form, the CDR3 reads TGTGCCAGCGGTGAGGCGAACACCGGGGAGCTGTTTTTT. The chain has TRBV27 and TRBJ2-2; D uncertain. Per the germline V gene, CDR1 is MNHEY and CDR2 is SMNVEV (reference sequence). The CDR3 runs to 13 residues. Trimming cost V 8 bases and J 0 bases, with 7 bases left between them.

The V call is TRBV29-1, the J call TRBJ2-7, with D possibly TRBD1 on 6 matching bases. Trimming left V 6 bases short and J 4 bases short, with 16 bases between. CDR1 SQVTM and CDR2 ANQGSEA come from the germline V gene. The CDR3 is 13 amino acids. This chain's CDR3 is CSVQDRDHYEQYF. In DNA, the CDR3 is TGCAGCGTCCAGGACAGAGATCATTACGAGCAGTACTTC.

This chain uses TRBV4-1 with TRBJ2-1, with 7 bases matching TRBD1. The ends lost 0 bases at V and 8 bases at J; junction bases unmatched: 4. There are 14 residues in the CDR3. Per germline, CDR1 MGHRA and CDR2 YSYEKL. In DNA form, the CDR3 reads TGCGCCAGCAGCCAAGAAGGGGGCGTGGATGAGCAGTTCTTC. As protein: CASSQEGGVDEQFF.

This chain connects TRBV28 to TRBJ2-7; 12 bases match TRBD1. The CDR3 sequence is 16 residues long. V lost 8 bases and J lost 6; bases outside the gene matches: 14. Per the germline V gene, CDR1 is MDHEN and CDR2 is SYDVKM. Written as DNA, the CDR3 is TGTGCCAGCCGTACCGGGACAGGGGGCATGAAGATCGAGCAGTACTTC. Its translation is CASRTGTGGMKIEQYF.

The V call is TRBV5-6, the J call TRBJ2-2; D may be TRBD2 (5 bases). CDR3 size: 14 residues. V lost 0 bases, J lost 5 bases, and 8 bases lay in between. Germline assignment: CDR1 SGHDT and CDR2 YYEEEE. CDR3 in amino acids: CASSLGTRTGELFF. The CDR3 bases are TGTGCCAGCAGCTTGGGGACTCGGACCGGGGAGCTGTTTTTT.

The chain couples TRBV15 to TRBJ2-1, with 7 bases lining up with TRBD2. The junction had 6 bases not matched to a gene; V was cut back by 5 bases and J by 2 bases. The CDR3 spans 15 residues. The germline V gene encodes CDR1 LNHNV and CDR2 YYDKDF (reference sequence). CDR3 nucleotide sequence: TGTGCCACCAGCGTGGCGGGAGACGCCTACAATGAGCAGTTCTTC. This sequence encodes CATSVAGDAYNEQFF.

This chain joins TRBV27 and TRBJ1-4, with 7 bases that match TRBD1. Per the germline V gene, CDR1 is MNHEY and CDR2 is SMNVEV (reference sequence). The length of the CDR3 is 15 residues. With V trimmed by 4 bases and J by 7 bases, 9 bases remained unmatched. The CDR3, as DNA: TGTGCCAGCAGTTCACTGACAGGGATTGGTGAAAAACTGTTTTTT. It specifies CASSSLTGIGEKLFF. The full variable domain, rest sourced from reference TRBV27 and TRBJ1-4, is EAQVTQNPRYLITVTGKKLTVTCSQNMNHEYMSWYRQDPGLGLRQIYYSMNVEVTDKGDVPEGYKVSRKEKRNFPLILESPSPNQTSLYFCASSSLTGIGEKLFFGSGTQLSVL.

This clone turned up a few times. The gene calls are TRBV20-1 and TRBJ2-1; maybe TRBD2 (6 bases). Germline V lookup: CDR1 DFQATT, CDR2 SNEGSKA (reference sequence). The CDR3 contains 10 residues. The V and J ends lost 6 bases and 12 bases respectively, with 12 bases between them. In DNA, the CDR3 is TGCAGTGCCCACGGAGGGCGGCAGTTCTTC. This codes for CSAHGGRQFF.

The V gene is TRBV6-5, the J gene TRBJ2-2; maybe TRBD2 (6 bases). The germline V gene encodes CDR1 MNHEY and CDR2 SVGAGI. V lost 0 bases, J lost 5 bases, and 7 bases lay in between. The CDR3 is made up of 14 amino acids. CDR3 sequence (DNA): TGTGCCAGCAGTTACTCGACTAGTACCGGGGAGCTGTTTTTT. Amino acid sequence: CASSYSTSTGELFF.

The genes are TRBV5-4 and TRBJ2-7; 7 nucleotides align to TRBD2. V lost 4 bases and J lost 3; bases outside the gene matches: 1. The germline V gene encodes CDR1 SGHNT and CDR2 YYREEE (reference sequence). This CDR3 is 12 amino acids long. DNA of the CDR3: TGTGCCAGCAGCCCGGGGGGCTACGAGCAGTACTTC. It yields the protein CASSPGGYEQYF.